The rows below give T cell receptor beta chains drawn from one sample of a study of T cells in tuberculosis. Data came from immunoSEQ multiplex PCR; TCRdb stores just in-frame clones and leaves some out. This sample has approximately 88,000 clones, with roughly 91% found just once. Material: CD1b-GMM tetramer-negative cells sorted from PBMCs. The source is an adult woman with latent tuberculosis. Both conserved end residues are part of each CDR3. Fields, in order: J gene, V gene, CDR3 protein.

J: TRBJ1-2; V: TRBV2; CDR3: CASEGQNGYTF
J: TRBJ1-5; V: TRBV2; CDR3: CASSAQSIRNQPQHF
J: TRBJ2-4; V: TRBV15; CDR3: CATSKTGTGTKNIQYF
J: TRBJ1-5; V: TRBV4-2; CDR3: CASSQDVDHTGVNNQPQHF
J: TRBJ2-5; V: TRBV7-9; CDR3: CASSPALAGGDEQETQYF
J: TRBJ2-7; V: TRBV7-8; CDR3: CASSLGYRDTYEQYF
J: TRBJ1-4; V: TRBV5-4; CDR3: CASSLGTGFEKLFF
J: TRBJ1-4; V: TRBV19; CDR3: CASSIDPWGPGSGHEKLFF
J: TRBJ2-2; V: TRBV27; CDR3: CASSLSGGNTGELFF
J: TRBJ1-4; V: TRBV4-2; CDR3: CASSSTGELFF
J: TRBJ2-1; V: TRBV10-2; CDR3: CATEGSRGGSSEQFF
J: TRBJ1-6; V: TRBV7-3; CDR3: CASSLSGENSPLHF
J: TRBJ2-7; V: TRBV2; CDR3: CASSEVSRGLNYEQYF
J: TRBJ2-1; V: TRBV4-1; CDR3: CASSQWAISYNEQFF
J: TRBJ2-6; V: TRBV27; CDR3: CASSLSLAATGANVLTF
J: TRBJ1-1; V: TRBV5-4; CDR3: CASSLGSRTSYTEAFF
J: TRBJ2-6; V: TRBV4-2; CDR3: CASSQVLPGQSSGANVLTF
J: TRBJ1-1; V: TRBV14; CDR3: CASSQTLYDYTEAFF